What follows are 11 T cell receptor beta chains derived from one specimen sequenced in a study of blood T cell repertoires in COVID-19. The repertoire was sequenced with immunoSEQ multiplex PCR; TCRdb's copy has only in-frame clones and lacks some. Of a few hundred thousand clones listed, approximately 81% were seen once; the top ten hold about 2.5%. Sequencing was performed on PBMCs or T cells enriched from blood (not recorded which). These receptor sequences come from a woman between 50 and 59 years old who had recovered from COVID-19.

This sequence joins TRBV18 and TRBJ2-7; D perhaps matches TRBD1 (5 bases). CDR1 KGHSH and CDR2 LQKENI come from the germline V gene. The CDR3 spans 14 residues. V lost 3 bases and J 2 bases, leaving 11 bases between the germline ends. The chain's CDR3 is CASSPQGDTYEQYF. The CDR3 bases are TGTGCCAGCTCACCCCAAGGGGATACCTACGAGCAGTACTTC.

This sequence joins TRBV19 and TRBJ1-4; no reliable D call. This CDR3 comprises 14 residues. Germline CDR1 is LNHDA and CDR2 is SQIVND (reference sequence). Trimming removed 10 bases from V and 5 bases from J, with 17 bases in between. The CDR3 coding sequence is TGTGCCACCCTCGATCGGGCGGGGAATGAAAAACTGTTTTTT. This gives the protein CATLDRAGNEKLFF.

V usage is TRBV5-1 and J usage is TRBJ2-5, with TRBD1 matching over 12 bases. CDR1 is SGHRS and CDR2 is YFSETQ in the germline V gene. This CDR3 contains 16 residues. The ends lost 5 bases at V and 5 bases at J; junction bases unmatched: 10. As DNA, the CDR3 is TGCGCCAGCAGAGTTAGAGGGACAGGGGGCCTGGAGACCCAGTACTTC. Protein product: CASRVRGTGGLETQYF.

The chain is built from TRBV5-1 and TRBJ1-1; unclear D gene. The CDR3 has 15 residues. V was clipped by 0 bases and J by 1 base, with 10 bases between them. From germline, CDR1 is SGHRS and CDR2 YFSETQ. The CDR3 DNA follows: TGCGCCAGCAGCTTGGGGAGGGCCGAGAACACTGAAGCTTTCTTT. It specifies CASSLGRAENTEAFF.

The chain recombines TRBV5-5 with TRBJ1-2; D possibly corresponds to TRBD1 (6 bases). The CDR3 loop spans 12 amino acids. Trimming left V 4 bases short and J 8 bases short, with 12 bases between. CDR1 and CDR2 from the germline V gene are SGHKS and YYEKEE (reference sequence). CDR3 in amino acids: CASSRRTVGYTF. DNA for the CDR3: TGTGCCAGCAGCAGAAGGACAGTCGGCTACACCTTC. Together with reference TRBV5-5 and TRBJ1-2, the CDR3 gives the full variable domain: DAGVTQSPTHLIKTRGQQVTLRCSPISGHKSVSWYQQVLGQGPQFIFQYYEKEERGRGNFPDRFSARQFPNYSSELNVNALLLGDSALYLCASSRRTVGYTFGSGTRLTVV.

The rearrangement uses TRBV27 and TRBJ2-3; 10 bases map to TRBD2. Germline V gene sequence: CDR1 MNHEY, CDR2 SMNVEV (reference sequence). V shed 5 bases and J 7 bases; nucleotides not matched to a gene: 9. The CDR3 is 15 amino acids. The CDR3 spells CASSAIAGGVYTQYF. In DNA, the CDR3 is TGTGCCAGCAGTGCCATAGCGGGGGGCGTATATACGCAGTATTTT.

The chain combines TRBV6-5 with TRBJ1-5, with 10 bases matching TRBD1. Germline lookup yields CDR1 MNHEY and CDR2 SVGAGI. The CDR3 covers 14 residues. Trimming at V came to 6 bases and at J to 4 bases, leaving 3 bases not matched to a gene. The CDR3 nucleotides are TGTGCCAGCAGGCCGGGACAGGGGAATCAGCCCCAGCATTTT. Translation: CASRPGQGNQPQHF.

This clone showed up just a few times. The rearrangement joins TRBV7-9 to TRBJ2-2, with D maybe TRBD2 (7 bases). V was clipped by 5 bases and J by 2 bases, with 12 bases between them. The CDR3 runs to 15 residues. Germline V lookup: CDR1 SEHNR, CDR2 FQNEAQ (reference sequence). The CDR3 sequence is CASSVSGTNTGELFF. The CDR3 bases are TGTGCCAGCAGCGTGAGCGGGACAAACACCGGGGAGCTGTTTTTT.

The chain joins TRBV10-2 to TRBJ1-1; 7 nucleotides match TRBD1. This CDR3 spans 14 amino acids. Germline V CDR1 and CDR2: WSHSY, SAAADI. V lost 2 bases to trimming and J lost 4 bases; unmatched junction nucleotides: 4. CDR3 residues: CASSERQGATEAFF. The CDR3 DNA sequence: TGCGCCAGCAGTGAGAGACAGGGTGCCACTGAAGCTTTCTTT.

The gene calls are TRBV27 and TRBJ1-6; TRBD1 matches 10 bases. The length of the CDR3 is 15 residues. Germline CDR1 is MNHEY and CDR2 is SMNVEV (reference sequence). Trimming removed 4 bases from V and 8 bases from J; junction bases left unmatched: 5. CDR3 nucleotide sequence: TGTGCCAGCAGTTCGGACAGGGGGTTGGATTCACCCCTCCACTTT. Translating it yields CASSSDRGLDSPLHF.

The DNA of the CDR3 is TGTGCCAGCAGCTTAGCACTAGCGGCAGAGACCCAGTACTTC. It encodes CASSLALAAETQYF. The chain is built from TRBV7-8 and TRBJ2-5, with 8 bases lining up with TRBD2. V was pared by 0 bases and J by 4 bases, with 1 base of the junction left unmatched. The CDR3 totals 14 residues. The V gene's germline CDR1 is SGHVS and CDR2 FQNEAQ.